These T cell receptor beta chains were read from a single sample in a study of cytomegalovirus exposure and HLA in healthy donors. The repertoire was sequenced with immunoSEQ multiplex PCR; TCRdb's copy has only in-frame clones and lacks some. Of about 89,000 clones listed, 76% were seen once; the top ten hold about 1.4%. The sample consisted of PBMCs. The receptor source for this set is a male donor in good health and CMV-seronegative. The CDR3 runs from the conserved cysteine through the conserved F or W. A D gene is named only where the DNA matches it firmly. A clone size is listed for some rows: how often the clone was seen (once, few, many), or a class if it is expanded.

D	V	J	size	CDR3	DNA
.	TRBV7-3	TRBJ1-3	few	CASSLSLGPIGNTIYF	TGTGCCAGCAGCTTAAGCCTGGGGCCTATAGGAAACACCATATATTTT
.	TRBV5-4	TRBJ2-3	.	CASSLASTSSQTDTQYF	TGTGCCAGCAGCTTGGCCTCGACATCATCCCAAACAGATACGCAGTATTTT
.	TRBV9	TRBJ2-7	.	CASSVDRDWNYEQYF	TGTGCCAGCAGCGTAGACAGGGATTGGAACTACGAGCAGTACTTC
.	TRBV29-1	TRBJ1-1	.	CSVFEGVNTEAFF	TGCAGCGTTTTTGAGGGGGTGAACACTGAAGCTTTCTTT
TRBD1	TRBV19	TRBJ2-2	.	CASSIGQGTVGELFF	TGTGCCAGTAGTATCGGACAGGGGACAGTGGGGGAGCTGTTTTTT
TRBD1	TRBV5-5	TRBJ1-1	.	CASSTWTGNEAEAFF	TGTGCCAGCAGCACCTGGACAGGGAACGAGGCTGAAGCTTTCTTT
.	TRBV6-5	TRBJ1-2	few	CATADMFNYGYTF	TGTGCCACCGCAGACATGTTTAACTATGGCTACACCTTC
TRBD1	TRBV5-4	TRBJ2-7	.	CASSSPPGQAYEQYF	TGTGCCAGCAGCTCTCCCCCGGGACAGGCTTACGAGCAGTACTTC
TRBD2	TRBV28	TRBJ2-3	.	CASTGGLRGTDTQYF	TGTGCCAGCACGGGGGGACTGCGGGGCACAGATACGCAGTATTTT
.	TRBV5-6	TRBJ1-1	.	CASSLGDWAGTEAFF	TGTGCCAGCAGCTTGGGGGACTGGGCAGGCACTGAAGCTTTCTTT
.	TRBV19	TRBJ2-7	.	CASSQNTYEQYF	TGTGCCAGTAGTCAAAACACCTACGAGCAGTACTTC
TRBD1	TRBV4-1	TRBJ1-4	.	CASSYQGAPNEKLFF	TGCGCCAGCAGCTACCAGGGGGCGCCTAATGAAAAACTGTTTTTT
.	TRBV2	TRBJ2-2	once	CASGGQNANTGELFF	TGTGCCAGCGGAGGGCAGAACGCGAACACCGGGGAGCTGTTTTTT
.	TRBV9	TRBJ2-1	.	CASTFLSGGNEQFF	TGTGCCAGCACCTTCTTAAGTGGAGGAAATGAGCAGTTCTTC
.	TRBV29-1	TRBJ1-1	.	CSVAGGMNTEAFF	TGCAGCGTCGCTGGAGGAATGAACACTGAAGCTTTCTTT
.	TRBV29-1	TRBJ2-1	.	CSVGGGRDTQFF	TGCAGCGTTGGGGGGGGGCGGGACACACAGTTCTTC
TRBD1	TRBV19	TRBJ1-2	.	CASSLGTGAPAGGYTF	TGTGCCAGTAGCCTCGGGACAGGGGCGCCCGCGGGGGGCTACACCTTC
.	TRBV7-9	TRBJ1-4	once	CASSVGTGVPNEKLFF	TGTGCCAGCAGCGTAGGGACCGGGGTTCCCAATGAAAAACTGTTTTTT
.	TRBV11-2	TRBJ2-6	.	CASSSQGSGANVLTF	TGTGCCAGCAGCTCCCAGGGATCTGGGGCCAACGTCCTGACTTTC
.	TRBV25-1	TRBJ1-1	.	CASSLESPTEAFF	TGTGCCAGCAGCCTAGAGAGTCCCACTGAAGCTTTCTTT
.	TRBV4-3	TRBJ2-1	.	CASSQEGGANNEQFF	TGCGCCAGCAGCCAAGAAGGTGGAGCAAACAATGAGCAGTTCTTC
TRBD1	TRBV5-4	TRBJ2-3	.	CASARGTYSTDTQYF	TGTGCCAGCGCCAGGGGGACCTACAGCACAGATACGCAGTATTTT
.	TRBV28	TRBJ2-1	few	CASSLLGRIHEQFF	TGTGCCAGCAGTTTATTGGGCAGGATCCATGAGCAGTTCTTC
TRBD1	TRBV2	TRBJ1-5	.	CASLTGIESNQPQHF	TGTGCCAGTCTGACAGGGATCGAGAGCAATCAGCCCCAGCATTTT
TRBD1	TRBV19	TRBJ2-5	few	CASRIRDRAQETQYF	TGTGCCAGTAGAATCCGGGACAGGGCCCAAGAGACCCAGTACTTC
.	TRBV7-9	TRBJ1-5	.	CASSFDRQNQPQHF	TGTGCCAGCAGCTTCGACAGGCAAAACCAGCCCCAGCATTTT
TRBD2	TRBV19	TRBJ2-3	.	CASSIAGGGTDTQYF	TGTGCCAGTAGTATAGCGGGAGGTGGTACAGATACGCAGTATTTT
TRBD1	TRBV7-9	TRBJ1-4	.	CASTLGQVGEKLFF	TGTGCCAGCACCCTCGGACAGGTTGGTGAAAAACTGTTTTTT
TRBD1	TRBV6-1	TRBJ1-5	few	CASSSGGENQPQHF	TGTGCCAGCAGTTCAGGGGGTGAAAATCAGCCCCAGCATTTT
TRBD1	TRBV6-5	TRBJ1-4	.	CASSYRDRANEKLFF	TGTGCCAGCAGTTACCGCGACAGGGCGAATGAAAAACTGTTTTTT
.	TRBV2	TRBJ1-1	.	CARGTGRGEAFF	TGTGCCAGGGGGACCGGGAGGGGTGAAGCTTTCTTT
.	TRBV4-3	TRBJ1-5	.	CASSQDLAGVSQPQHF	TGCGCCAGCAGCCAAGACTTGGCAGGCGTAAGTCAGCCCCAGCATTTT
.	TRBV7-2	TRBJ2-7	few	CASSLAERGLSYEQYF	TGTGCCAGCAGCTTAGCCGAAAGGGGACTCTCCTACGAGCAGTACTTC
.	TRBV28	TRBJ2-5	.	CASKQGYVQETQYF	TGTGCCAGTAAACAGGGCTATGTTCAAGAGACCCAGTACTTC
TRBD1	TRBV19	TRBJ1-4	.	CASKTGTATNEKLFF	TGTGCCAGCAAGACAGGGACTGCAACTAATGAAAAACTGTTTTTT
.	TRBV28	TRBJ1-5	.	CASSVGHNDNQPQHF	TGTGCCAGCAGTGTAGGACACAACGACAATCAGCCCCAGCATTTT
.	TRBV10-3	TRBJ1-2	.	CAISDLAGDAGTF	TGTGCCATCAGTGACTTGGCAGGGGATGCTGGCACCTTC
.	TRBV9	TRBJ2-2	.	CASSVLPSAGTVAGELFF	TGTGCCAGCAGCGTCCTTCCCTCGGCGGGAACGGTTGCCGGGGAGCTGTTTTTT
.	TRBV29-1	TRBJ1-2	.	CSVEQNYGYTF	TGCAGCGTTGAACAGAACTATGGCTACACCTTC
TRBD1	TRBV11-2	TRBJ2-7	few	CASSPRGREQYF	TGTGCCAGCAGCCCCAGGGGGCGCGAGCAGTACTTC
TRBD2	TRBV9	TRBJ2-5	.	CASSPQPSGSRETQYF	TGTGCCAGCAGCCCGCAACCGAGCGGGAGTCGGGAGACCCAGTACTTC
.	TRBV19	TRBJ1-3	.	CASMWGAVSMSSGNTIYF	TGTGCCAGTATGTGGGGAGCAGTCTCCATGAGCTCTGGAAACACCATATATTTT
.	TRBV19	TRBJ2-7	.	CASSVQGLPTYEQYF	TGTGCCAGTAGTGTTCAGGGACTCCCTACCTACGAGCAGTACTTC
TRBD1	TRBV7-2	TRBJ1-2	.	CASSPYLGTGPYSGYTF	TGTGCCAGCAGCCCATACTTAGGGACAGGGCCCTATAGCGGCTACACCTTC
TRBD2	TRBV11-2	TRBJ2-7	few	CASSLAGTSGGGQYF	TGTGCCAGCAGCTTAGCCGGGACTAGCGGGGGGGGGCAGTACTTC
TRBD1	TRBV19	TRBJ1-5	.	CASGDRSGNQPQHF	TGTGCCAGTGGGGACAGGAGTGGCAATCAGCCCCAGCATTTT